Below are 15 T cell receptor beta chains sequenced from a single sample in a study of CD8 T cells in ankylosing spondylitis. Using its own MiXCR run on the 5' RACE reads, TCRdb lists one record per CDR3 protein. The table lists under 300,000 distinct CDR3 sequences, less than 10% of them singletons. The specimen sequenced was blood, either unsorted or a sorted T cell fraction (not recorded which). Every receptor here comes from a male donor with ankylosing spondylitis or in good health (not recorded which).

This clonotype was observed at least ten times. J is TRBJ1-4 and V is TRBV7-9; TRBD1 matches 10 bases. Germline assignment: CDR1 SEHNR and CDR2 FQNEAQ (reference sequence). Germline trimming cut 5 bases from V and 9 bases from J; bases unmatched to any gene: 12. This CDR3 is 16 amino acids long. The CDR3 coding sequence is TGTGCCAGCAGCACCCTGTGGGGGACAGGGGACCAAAAACTGTTTTTT. It is translated as CASSTLWGTGDQKLFF.

This clonotype showed up many times. The chain recombines TRBV11-2 with TRBJ2-5, with D unresolved. The germline V and J ends were trimmed by 1 base and 4 bases, with 7 bases remaining between them. The CDR3 length is 13 residues. The germline V gene has CDR1 SGHAT and CDR2 FQNNGV. For the CDR3, the DNA is TGTGCCAGCAGCTTAGGGAGCGTAGAGACCCAGTACTTC. Amino acid sequence: CASSLGSVETQYF.

The gene calls are TRBV3-1 and TRBJ1-2; D call uncertain. The CDR3 runs 14 residues. Germline CDR1 and CDR2: LGHDT and YNNKEL (reference sequence). Trimming cost V 0 bases and J 2 bases, with 7 bases left between them. CDR3 region: CASSQDLGNYGYTF. The CDR3 bases are TGTGCCAGCAGCCAAGATTTGGGAAACTATGGCTACACCTTC.

This clonotype was counted between two and nine times. This chain links TRBV2 with TRBJ1-2, with a tentative D call TRBD1 (6 bases). The V end was cut by 3 bases, the J end by 4 bases, with 12 bases between. CDR1 SNHLY and CDR2 FYNNEI come from the germline V gene. This CDR3 comprises 14 residues. The CDR3 DNA follows: TGTGCCAGCAGTGACAGGGGTTTGTCCTATGGCTACACCTTC. This codes for CASSDRGLSYGYTF.

Ten or more counts support this clonotype. V and J are TRBV6-5 and TRBJ1-6; D is uncertain. V lost 3 bases and J 6 bases, leaving 9 bases between the germline ends. Germline CDR1 is MNHEY and CDR2 is SVGAGI. The length of the CDR3 is 14 residues. For the CDR3, the DNA is TGTGCCAGCAGTTATGAGGCGGGTAATTCACCCCTCCACTTT. It yields the protein CASSYEAGNSPLHF.

This rearrangement joins TRBV12-3 or TRBV12-4 to TRBJ2-2; 14 bases agree with TRBD2. V lost 7 bases to trimming and J lost 6 bases; unmatched junction nucleotides: 10. The CDR3 loop spans 17 amino acids. The CDR3 loop is CASNFPGTSGSPGELFF. The CDR3 nucleotides are TGTGCCAGCAACTTCCCTGGGACTAGCGGGAGTCCCGGGGAGCTGTTTTTT.

The sample holds many counts of this clonotype. The chain recombines TRBV30 with TRBJ2-1; D is undetermined. The CDR3 covers 12 residues. The germline V gene encodes CDR1 GTSNPN and CDR2 SVGIG (reference sequence). The V end was cut by 2 bases, the J end by 9 bases, with 11 bases between. CDR3: CAWSSVAPEQFF. The CDR3 DNA follows: TGTGCCTGGAGTTCGGTAGCCCCTGAGCAGTTCTTC.

This clonotype appeared a few times. The CDR3 bases are TGTGCCAGCAGCCTACTAGCGGGGGTTTACAATGAGCAGTTCTTC. Translating gives CASSLLAGVYNEQFF. The chain joins TRBV7-2 to TRBJ2-1, with 11 nucleotides matching TRBD2. V trimming: 5 bases; J trimming: 4 bases; junction bases outside the gene matches: 4. The CDR3 extends over 15 amino acids. From germline, CDR1 is SGHTA and CDR2 FQGNSA.

This clonotype occurred many times. The genes are TRBV7-6 and TRBJ2-3; TRBD2 matches at 9 bases. CDR1 is SGHVS and CDR2 is FNYEAQ in the germline V gene. With V trimmed by 0 bases and J by 4 bases, 2 bases remained unmatched. The CDR3 length is 15 residues. CDR3 DNA: TGTGCCAGCAGCTTAGCCAGCGGGAGGCCAGATACGCAGTATTTT. Amino acids: CASSLASGRPDTQYF.

This clonotype showed up many times. V is TRBV6-2 or TRBV6-3 and J is TRBJ2-3, with D tentatively TRBD2 (6 bases). In germline, CDR1 is MNHEY, CDR2 SVGEGT. Trimming left V 7 bases short and J 3 bases short, with 11 bases between. CDR3 size: 13 residues. The CDR3 DNA follows: TGTGCCAGCACCAGGGACTTAACAGATACGCAGTATTTT. It specifies CASTRDLTDTQYF.

CDR3 amino acids: CASSVTTGSGTGELFF. The CDR3, as DNA: TGTGCCAGCAGCGTCACGACAGGGTCGGGCACCGGGGAGCTGTTTTTT. The chain uses TRBV9 and TRBJ2-2, with 7 bases lining up with TRBD1. The CDR3 covers 16 residues. Germline assignment: CDR1 SGDLS and CDR2 YYNGEE. V shed 2 bases and J 4 bases; nucleotides not matched to a gene: 8.

This clonotype has a count of ten or more. The J gene is TRBJ1-1, the V gene TRBV12-3 or TRBV12-4, with D maybe TRBD1 (5 bases). The CDR3 extends over 12 amino acids. Trimming took off 6 bases at V and 1 base at J, with 6 bases between the two ends. The CDR3 DNA reads TGTGCCAGCAGGGGGGGGAACACTGAAGCTTTCTTT. This sequence encodes CASRGGNTEAFF.

Points on this clonotype: This could be a read error, since a much larger clone is one nucleotide away. The chain employs TRBV20-1 and TRBJ1-5; TRBD1 matches at 8 bases. CDR3 length: 18 residues. Germline V lookup: CDR1 DFQATT, CDR2 SNEGSKA (reference sequence). V dropped 6 bases and J dropped 0; count of bases not matched to a gene: 16. The CDR3 nucleotides are TGCAGTGCCAGGAGGTATGCCAGGGGGCCCTATAGCAATCAGCCCCAGCATTTT. This codes for CSARRYARGPYSNQPQHF.

This clonotype was recorded at least ten times. V is TRBV12-3 or TRBV12-4 and J is TRBJ2-1; D gene uncertain. The CDR3 runs 14 residues. V lost 6 bases, J lost 4 bases, and 13 bases lay in between. The CDR3 DNA sequence: TGTGCCAGCAGCCTGACAAGACTTTACAATGAGCAGTTCTTC. Translated: CASSLTRLYNEQFF.

This clonotype was detected many times. J is TRBJ1-1 and V is TRBV6-2 or TRBV6-3, with a tentative D call TRBD1 (5 bases). CDR3 size: 14 residues. V gave up 6 bases and J gave up 6 bases, with 17 bases separating them. CDR1 and CDR2 (germline): MNHEY, SVGEGT. CDR3 DNA sequence: TGTGCCAGCAGCCCCCTTGGGTGGGACGCTGAAGCTTTCTTT. Protein product: CASSPLGWDAEAFF.